The 5 T cell receptor beta chains below were found in one sample sequenced in a study of T cell clonotyping in hematopoietic cell transplantation. Time point meaning: recipient sample about 28 days before transplant, after cytoreduction. Profiled with immunoSEQ multiplex PCR; TCRdb holds only in-frame clones, not every one. This sample yields fewer than 25,000 clones, of which about nine tenths are seen a single time; 3.5% to 4% belongs to the top ten. The sample here was peripheral blood mononuclear cells, taken before stem cell transplant. The receptors were gathered from a man aged 18 to 35 with biphenotypic leukemia. Some clones in this sample may be carry-over from other donors' samples.

This rearrangement joins TRBV7-2 to TRBJ2-7; possible D gene TRBD1, 5 bases. Germline assignment: CDR1 SGHTA and CDR2 FQGNSA. The CDR3 sequence is 14 residues long. V lost 1 base, J lost 2 bases, and 9 bases lay in between. The CDR3 DNA is TGTGCCAGCAGCTTAGGGGGCTTCGCCTACGAGCAGTACTTC. Translated: CASSLGGFAYEQYF. Filled out from reference TRBV7-2 and TRBJ2-7, the complete variable domain reads GAGVSQSPSNKVTEKGKDVELRCDPISGHTALYWYRQSLGQGLEFLIYFQGNSAPDKSGLPSDRFSAERTGGSVSTLTIQRTQQEDSAVYLCASSLGGFAYEQYFGPGTRLTVT.

The chain has TRBV30 and TRBJ2-3, with D perhaps matching TRBD1 or TRBD2 (5 bases each). The V gene lost 3 bases and the J gene lost 6 bases, with 19 bases spanning the gap. Per the germline V gene, CDR1 is GTSNPN and CDR2 is SVGIG (reference sequence). This CDR3 is built from 15 residues. The CDR3 sequence: CAWRGAEGKYDTQYF. DNA for the CDR3: TGTGCCTGGAGAGGCGCAGAGGGGAAGTATGATACGCAGTATTTT.

This clone was observed once. This rearrangement joins TRBV5-8 to TRBJ1-5, with D perhaps matching TRBD1 (6 bases). The CDR3 consists of 14 residues. The V and J ends lost 4 bases and 6 bases respectively, with 14 bases between them. Germline loops: CDR1 SGHTS, CDR2 YDEGEE. The CDR3 protein is CASSQQGGGQPQHF. The CDR3 DNA follows: TGTGCCAGCAGCCAACAGGGTGGCGGTCAGCCCCAGCATTTT.

The V and J genes are TRBV19 and TRBJ1-1; no clear D gene. The ends were cut back, 7 bases at V and 0 bases at J, with 9 bases in the middle. This CDR3 is 13 amino acids long. Germline CDR1 is LNHDA and CDR2 is SQIVND (reference sequence). In DNA form, the CDR3 reads TGTGCCAGTAATCCGGGCATGAACACTGAAGCTTTCTTT. This sequence encodes CASNPGMNTEAFF.

The chain joins TRBV2 to TRBJ2-7; maybe TRBD1 (6 bases). V lost 4 bases, J lost 3 bases, and 13 bases lay in between. The CDR3 is made up of 14 amino acids. From germline, CDR1 is SNHLY and CDR2 FYNNEI. CDR3 sequence: CASSGVTGNYEQYF. The CDR3 nucleotides are TGTGCCAGCAGTGGGGTGACAGGTAACTACGAGCAGTACTTC.